Listed here are 8 T cell receptor beta chains from one sample, sequenced in a study of shared clonotypes between healthy human individuals. Using immunoSEQ multiplex PCR, the repertoire was profiled, and TCRdb retains in-frame clones only, with some absent. This table has 2 million to 3 million clones, more than 85% appearing once. The sequenced material came from naive CD4+ T cells from PBMCs. Subset in this sample: CD45RA+ positively selected. The receptor source for this set is a man between 18 and 29 years old in good health. Some clones in this sample may be carry-over from other donors' samples.

CDR3 in amino acids: CASSQLVPAGANVLTF. CDR3 nucleotide sequence: TGTGCCAGCAGCCAGCTTGTTCCAGCTGGGGCCAACGTCCTGACTTTC. J is TRBJ2-6 and V is TRBV16; D gene ambiguous. V was pared by 3 bases and J by 2 bases, with 11 bases between. CDR1 is KGHSY and CDR2 is FQNENV in the germline V gene. The CDR3 sequence is 16 residues long.

The J gene is TRBJ2-1, the V gene TRBV5-6; no clear D. CDR1 and CDR2 from the germline V gene are SGHDT and YYEEEE. The CDR3 spans 18 residues. V lost 3 bases, J lost 5 bases, and 24 bases lay in between. CDR3 loop: CASSSLRLQLGGDNEQFF. DNA for the CDR3: TGTGCCAGCAGCTCCCTACGCCTTCAGCTAGGTGGCGACAATGAGCAGTTCTTC.

Only one count was recorded for this clone. V and J are TRBV18 and TRBJ2-7, with D perhaps matching TRBD1 (6 bases). V was cut by 3 bases and J by 4 bases, with 19 bases left in between. The CDR3 is made up of 16 amino acids. The germline V gene encodes CDR1 KGHSH and CDR2 LQKENI. Here the CDR3 reads CASSPIVPGAGYEQYF. CDR3 in DNA: TGTGCCAGCTCACCTATCGTCCCAGGGGCCGGGTACGAGCAGTACTTC.

The J gene is TRBJ2-7, the V gene TRBV9; D not certain. This CDR3 has 14 residues. From germline, CDR1 is SGDLS and CDR2 YYNGEE. The germline V and J ends were trimmed by 0 bases and 0 bases, with 7 bases remaining between them. CDR3 in amino acids: CASSVGIISYEQYF. CDR3 in DNA: TGTGCCAGCAGCGTAGGGATTATCTCCTACGAGCAGTACTTC.

The rearrangement joins TRBV29-1 to TRBJ2-5; 7 bases map to TRBD1. There are 11 residues in the CDR3. Unmatched junction bases numbered 4, after V lost 7 bases and J lost 5 bases. Germline V gene data show CDR1 as SQVTM and CDR2 as ANQGSEA. Here the CDR3 reads CSGYRGETQYF. CDR3 in DNA: TGCAGCGGCTACAGGGGTGAGACCCAGTACTTC. The entire variable domain, with the rest obtained from reference TRBV29-1 and TRBJ2-5, is as follows: SAVISQKPSRDICQRGTSLTIQCQVDSQVTMMFWYRQQPGQSLTLIATANQGSEATYESGFVIDKFPISRPNLTFSTLTVSNMSPEDSSIYLCSGYRGETQYFGPGTRLLVL.

This clone was seen a handful of times. The V gene is TRBV29-1, the J gene TRBJ1-3; D is possibly TRBD1 (5 bases). V was shortened by 6 bases and J by 0 bases, with 15 bases between the two germline ends. Germline V gene sequence: CDR1 SQVTM, CDR2 ANQGSEA. CDR3 length equals 15 residues. The CDR3 DNA reads as TGCAGCGTCCTAACCCCAGGGCTCTCTGGAAACACCATATATTTT. It encodes CSVLTPGLSGNTIYF.

The chain has TRBV19 and TRBJ2-7; 7 positions agree with TRBD1. Losses at the gene ends were 5 bases for V and 6 bases for J; bases not matched to a gene: 13. Per germline, CDR1 LNHDA and CDR2 SQIVND (reference sequence). The length of the CDR3 is 15 residues. The CDR3 reads CASSEPGQWGREQYF. DNA for the CDR3: TGTGCCAGTAGTGAACCGGGACAGTGGGGGCGCGAGCAGTACTTC.

The gene calls are TRBV5-1 and TRBJ2-1, with TRBD2 as a possible D gene (5 bases). CDR1 is SGHRS, CDR2 YFSETQ, per germline. The CDR3 sequence is 14 residues long. Trimming left V 4 bases short and J 3 bases short, with 11 bases between. The CDR3 coding sequence is TGCGCCAGCAGCGCGAGGGTTCTCTACAATGAGCAGTTCTTC. Translating it yields CASSARVLYNEQFF.